This T cell receptor beta chain was captured in a study of CD8 T cells in Susac syndrome. Study observations and caveats: It was acknowledged in the study that the number of individuals who were included in its TCR sequencing and HLA analysis was relatively small.

Sequencing of TCR beta was performed on blood CD8+ T cells and on blood CD4+ T cells. FACS was used to enrich TEMRA cells, whereas the CD8+ and CD4+ T cells were obtained by negative isolation. The junction had 6 bases not matched to a gene; V was cut back by 5 bases and J by 6 bases. Germline V CDR1 and CDR2: MGHRA, YSYEKL. The CDR3 extends over 15 amino acids. About this clonotype itself: What it binds is unknown.

An amount of RNA that ranged from about 0.45 to 1 ug was reverse transcribed with random hexamers. The CDR3 of TCR beta was amplified by immunoSEQ multiplex PCR across 54 Vbeta and 13 Jbeta. MiXCR, applied by TCRdb to the immunoSEQ multiplex PCR reads, yields one record per CDR3 protein. The sample lists some 65,000 distinct CDR3 sequences, approximately 96% seen once, with 0.45% to 0.65% in the top ten. Sequenced sample: CD8+ T cells from PBMCs. The J gene is TRBJ2-1, the V gene TRBV4-1; 11 bases line up with TRBD2. The TCR originated in a human donor with multiple sclerosis. The CDR3 here is CASSLLAGASNEQFF. DNA for the CDR3: TGCGCCAGCAGCTTACTAGCGGGAGCTAGCAATGAGCAGTTCTTC.